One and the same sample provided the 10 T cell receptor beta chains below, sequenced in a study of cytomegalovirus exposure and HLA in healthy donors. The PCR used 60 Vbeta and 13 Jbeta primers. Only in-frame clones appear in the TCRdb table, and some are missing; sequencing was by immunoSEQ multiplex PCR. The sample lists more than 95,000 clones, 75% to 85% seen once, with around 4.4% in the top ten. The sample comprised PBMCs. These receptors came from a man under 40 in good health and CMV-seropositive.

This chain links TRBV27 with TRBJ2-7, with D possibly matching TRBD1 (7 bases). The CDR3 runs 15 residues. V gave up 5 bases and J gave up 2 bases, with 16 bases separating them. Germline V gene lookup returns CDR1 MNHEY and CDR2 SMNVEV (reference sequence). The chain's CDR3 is CASSRGGGETYEQYF. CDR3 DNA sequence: TGTGCCAGCAGTCGAGGGGGCGGGGAGACCTACGAGCAGTACTTC.

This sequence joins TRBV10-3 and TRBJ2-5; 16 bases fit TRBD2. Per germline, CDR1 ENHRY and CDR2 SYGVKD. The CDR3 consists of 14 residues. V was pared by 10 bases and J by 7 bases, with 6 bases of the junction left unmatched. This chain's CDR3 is CATGTSGRAGTQYF. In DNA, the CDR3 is TGTGCCACAGGGACTAGCGGGAGGGCTGGGACCCAGTACTTC.

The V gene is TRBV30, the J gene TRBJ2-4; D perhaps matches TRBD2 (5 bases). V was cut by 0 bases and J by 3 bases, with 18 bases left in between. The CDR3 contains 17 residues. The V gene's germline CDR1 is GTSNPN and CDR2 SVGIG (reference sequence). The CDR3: CAWSVRLLRGSKNIQYF. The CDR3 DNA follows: TGTGCCTGGAGTGTAAGGCTCCTCAGAGGGAGCAAAAACATTCAGTACTTC.

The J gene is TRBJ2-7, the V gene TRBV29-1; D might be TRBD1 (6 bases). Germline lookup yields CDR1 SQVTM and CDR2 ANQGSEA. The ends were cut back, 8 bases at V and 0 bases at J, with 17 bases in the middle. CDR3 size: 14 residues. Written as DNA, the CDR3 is TGCAGCACAAGAGGGACATCCAGCTCCTACGAGCAGTACTTC. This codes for CSTRGTSSSYEQYF.

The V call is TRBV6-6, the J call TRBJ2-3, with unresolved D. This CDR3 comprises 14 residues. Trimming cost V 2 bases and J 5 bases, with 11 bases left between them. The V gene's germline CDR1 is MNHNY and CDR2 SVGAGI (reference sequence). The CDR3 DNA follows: TGTGCCAGCAGTTACCTTGTCCGGAGAGATACGCAGTATTTT. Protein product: CASSYLVRRDTQYF.

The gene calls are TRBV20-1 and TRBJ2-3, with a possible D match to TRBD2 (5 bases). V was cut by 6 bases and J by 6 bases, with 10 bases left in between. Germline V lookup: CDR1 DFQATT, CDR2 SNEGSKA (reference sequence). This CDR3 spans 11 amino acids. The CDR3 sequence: CSAGWRDTQYF. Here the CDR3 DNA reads TGCAGTGCCGGCTGGAGGGATACGCAGTATTTT.

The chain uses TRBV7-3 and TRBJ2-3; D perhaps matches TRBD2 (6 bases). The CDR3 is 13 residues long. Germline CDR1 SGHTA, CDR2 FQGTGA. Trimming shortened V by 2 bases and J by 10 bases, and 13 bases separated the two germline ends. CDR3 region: CASSLGRTPPQYF. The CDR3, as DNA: TGTGCCAGCAGCTTAGGGAGGACTCCCCCGCAGTATTTT.

The CDR3: CASSQEGRSYEQYF. In DNA form, the CDR3 reads TGCGCCAGCAGCCAAGAAGGGAGATCCTACGAGCAGTACTTC. This sequence joins TRBV4-3 and TRBJ2-7; possibly TRBD2 for D (5 bases). Germline CDR1 reads LGHNA; CDR2 reads YSLEER. This CDR3 contains 14 residues. V shed 0 bases and J shed 1 base, with 7 bases lying between them.

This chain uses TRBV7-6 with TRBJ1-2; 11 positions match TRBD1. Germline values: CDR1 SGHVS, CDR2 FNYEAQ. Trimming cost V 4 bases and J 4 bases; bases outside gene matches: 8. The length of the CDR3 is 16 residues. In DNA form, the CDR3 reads TGTGCCAGCAGCTCAATAGGACAGGGGGCTGGCTATGGCTACACCTTC. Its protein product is CASSSIGQGAGYGYTF.

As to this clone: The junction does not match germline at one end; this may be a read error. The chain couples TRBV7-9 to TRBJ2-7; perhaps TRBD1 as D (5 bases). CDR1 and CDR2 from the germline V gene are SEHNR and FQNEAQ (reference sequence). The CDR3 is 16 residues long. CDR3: CSSSFFGQGTSYEQYF. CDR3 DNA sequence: TGTTCCAGCAGCTTTTTCGGTCAGGGCACATCCTACGAGCAGTACTTC.